This T cell receptor (beta chain) is from a study of T cells expressing NK-cell markers. Study context: Sorted CD3+CD56+NKG2C+, CD3+CD56+NKG2C- and CD3+CD56-NKG2C+ T cells provided the TCR beta repertoires.

TCRdb reprocessed the 5' RACE reads, with one entry per CDR3 protein and no DNA. The sample spans about 260,000 distinct CDR3 sequences; the ten largest clones claim around 4.3%. In germline, CDR1 is KGHSH, CDR2 LQKENI. The CDR3 contains 17 residues. With respect to this clonotype: Antigen: not known.

Whole-study results and caveats: For four donors, these clonotypes were likewise the leading ones in the CD3+CD56-NKG2C+ fraction. Questions lingered over whether expanded NKG2C+ T cell clones were HCMV-specific.

The clonotype comes from a woman between 18 and 69 years old in good health. The material sequenced was blood T cells: a sorted CD56 or NKG2C T cell subset, CD4+ or CD8+ T cells, or bulk PBMC T cells (not recorded which). The chain joins TRBV18 to TRBJ2-1; TCRdb's D call, TRBD1, is unchecked because there is no DNA. CDR3 region: CASSLNDRGGSYNEQFF.